The 6 T cell receptor beta chains listed next were all sequenced from one sample in a study of Graves' ophthalmopathy and Graves' hyperthyroidism. Researchers took RNA transcripts and amplified TCR beta CDR3 regions from them. RT-PCR in the first round used HTBI primers; a second-round multiplex PCR followed. TCRdb reanalysed the multiplex PCR reads using MiXCR and keeps one entry per CDR3 protein. Of hundreds of thousands of distinct CDR3 sequences listed, roughly 21% are singletons. The source material was peripheral blood. These receptors came from a woman between 50 and 59 years old with Graves' ophthalmopathy.

This clonotype was counted many times. The chain employs TRBV30 and TRBJ1-6; D may be TRBD1 (5 bases). Trimming removed 0 bases at V and 10 bases at J, with 10 bases between. Germline-derived CDR1 and CDR2 are GTSNPN and SVGIG (reference sequence). The CDR3 contains 13 residues. The chain's CDR3 is CAWSVQAVSPLHF. The CDR3 DNA sequence: TGTGCCTGGAGTGTACAGGCCGTGTCACCCCTCCACTTT.

This clonotype was recorded at least ten times. This chain links TRBV6-1 with TRBJ2-7; D is unresolved. Germline loops: CDR1 MNHNS, CDR2 SASEGT. The CDR3 runs to 11 residues. The V end lost 11 bases, the J end lost 5 bases, and 13 bases lay between the germline ends. The chain's CDR3 is CAVITKNEQYF. In DNA, the CDR3 is TGTGCCGTCATCACTAAAAACGAGCAGTACTTC.

This clonotype showed up many times. V is TRBV2 and J is TRBJ1-1; D unclear. CDR1 SNHLY and CDR2 FYNNEI come from the germline V gene. Trimming pared 3 bases from V and 3 bases from J, leaving 11 bases between. The CDR3 has 14 residues. The DNA of the CDR3 is TGTGCCAGCAGTGATTCGGTATTTGACACTGAAGCTTTCTTT. Translating gives CASSDSVFDTEAFF.

V and J are TRBV6-1 and TRBJ1-1, with no clear D. V lost 6 bases, J lost 1 base, and 9 bases lay in between. This CDR3 is 13 amino acids long. Germline V gives CDR1 MNHNS, CDR2 SASEGT. The chain's CDR3 is CASRSTWNTEAFF. Here the CDR3 DNA reads TGTGCCAGCAGATCAACATGGAACACTGAAGCTTTCTTT.

At least ten counts were recorded for this clonotype. The genes are TRBV6-1 and TRBJ1-1; a possible D gene is TRBD1 (6 bases). The CDR3 spans 15 residues. Trimming took off 4 bases at V and 10 bases at J, with 22 bases between the two ends. CDR1 is MNHNS and CDR2 is SASEGT in the germline V gene. The CDR3 sequence is CASSGRTADETRAFF. CDR3 sequence (DNA): TGTGCCAGCAGTGGAAGGACAGCGGACGAGACTCGAGCTTTCTTT.

In its sample, this clonotype was seen many times. The gene calls are TRBV6-5 and TRBJ1-2; 7 bases match TRBD1. The ends lost 5 bases at V and 4 bases at J; junction bases unmatched: 4. The length of the CDR3 is 13 residues. Germline assignment: CDR1 MNHEY and CDR2 SVGAGI. CDR3 sequence reads: CASSRDSIYGYTF. In DNA form, the CDR3 reads TGTGCCAGCAGTCGGGACAGCATCTATGGCTACACCTTC.